These T cell receptor beta chains were read from a single sample in a study of T-cell reconstitution after alpha-beta-depleted transplantation in children. Each CDR3 protein is one row after TCRdb ran MiXCR on the PCR reads. Altogether approximately 390,000 distinct CDR3 sequences are present, approximately 10% being singletons, with the ten largest covering roughly 5.5%. The source was PBMCs from the stem cell graft donor, collected from the stem cell graft. These receptors all stem from a human donor who donated a stem cell graft to a child with acute myeloid leukemia. CDR3s include the opening cysteine and the closing phenylalanine or tryptophan. D genes are given only for firm matches. Size is stated for part of the rows, as once, few or many counts, or as a class when the clone is expanded.

TRBD1 | TRBJ2-1 | few | 14 | TRBV7-6 | CASSFRTGDNEQFF | TGTGCCAGCAGCTTCCGGACAGGGGACAATGAGCAGTTCTTC
TRBD1 | TRBJ2-3 | . | 16 | TRBV9 | CASSVVIGTGADTQYF | TGTGCCAGCAGCGTAGTAATTGGGACAGGGGCAGATACGCAGTATTTT
. | TRBJ1-5 | many | 18 | TRBV19 | CASTIWGRAGDSNQPQHF | TGTGCCAGTACTATCTGGGGCCGCGCCGGCGATAGCAATCAGCCCCAGCATTTT
. | TRBJ2-2 | . | 15 | TRBV20-1 | CSARDGGARGGELFF | TGCAGTGCTAGAGATGGGGGGGCGCGTGGCGGGGAGCTGTTTTTT
. | TRBJ2-7 | . | 12 | TRBV6-5 | CASSDLRAEQYF | TGTGCCAGCAGTGACCTCAGGGCCGAGCAGTACTTC
TRBD1 | TRBJ1-6 | few | 19 | TRBV12-3/TRBV12-4 | CASSLSFWAGGSYNSPLHF | TGTGCCAGCAGTTTATCTTTCTGGGCAGGGGGGTCCTATAATTCACCCCTCCACTTT
TRBD2 | TRBJ2-3 | few | 19 | TRBV7-6 | CASSPNPSGLAGHTDTQYF | TGTGCCAGCAGCCCGAACCCCTCGGGACTAGCGGGGCACACAGATACGCAGTATTTT
. | TRBJ2-1 | . | 15 | TRBV18 | CASSPPLSVGNEQFF | TGTGCCAGCTCACCACCGTTATCGGTGGGTAATGAGCAGTTCTTC
TRBD2 | TRBJ2-1 | . | 17 | TRBV3-1 | CASSRPGLAAPDNEQFF | TGTGCCAGCAGCCGGCCGGGACTAGCGGCGCCGGACAATGAGCAGTTCTTC
TRBD1 | TRBJ2-1 | . | 15 | TRBV24-1 | CATSHGYRGKGEQFF | TGTGCCACCAGCCATGGATACAGGGGAAAAGGTGAGCAGTTCTTC
. | TRBJ2-5 | many | 13 | TRBV10-3 | CAISESEWGSQYF | TGTGCCATCAGTGAGTCGGAGTGGGGGAGCCAGTACTTC
TRBD2 | TRBJ2-1 | many | 15 | TRBV4-3 | CASSLTSGSLYEQFF | TGCGCCAGCAGCCTGACTAGCGGGAGCTTGTATGAGCAGTTCTTC
. | TRBJ2-1 | few | 12 | TRBV12-3/TRBV12-4 | CASREPGNSRFF | TGTGCCAGCAGGGAACCGGGGAACAGTCGGTTCTTC
TRBD1 | TRBJ1-2 | many | 14 | TRBV20-1 | CSASREGAGYGYTF | TGCAGTGCTAGTAGAGAGGGGGCCGGCTATGGCTACACCTTC
. | TRBJ1-2 | . | 13 | TRBV7-2 | CASSLVGNYGYTF | TGTGCCAGCAGCTTAGTCGGAAACTATGGCTACACCTTC
TRBD2 | TRBJ2-7 | few | 14 | TRBV7-9 | CASSSAGVSYEQYF | TGTGCCAGCAGCTCAGCGGGAGTCTCCTACGAGCAGTACTTC
. | TRBJ2-3 | many | 12 | TRBV29-1 | CSVLPSTDTQYF | TGCAGCGTGTTGCCCTCCACAGATACGCAGTATTTT
. | TRBJ1-3 | many | 14 | TRBV7-9 | CASSLQGTGNTIYF | TGTGCCAGCAGCTTACAGGGGACGGGAAACACCATATATTTT
. | TRBJ2-5 | few | 13 | TRBV15 | CATSKGSQETQYF | TGTGCCACCAGCAAGGGCAGTCAAGAGACCCAGTACTTC
TRBD1 | TRBJ1-4 | . | 15 | TRBV5-1 | CASSSHRGTNEKLFF | TGCGCCAGCAGCTCCCACAGGGGGACTAATGAAAAACTGTTTTTT
TRBD1 | TRBJ2-1 | many | 15 | TRBV29-1 | CSVDAVGQGYNEQFF | TGCAGCGTTGACGCCGTCGGACAGGGCTACAATGAGCAGTTCTTC
TRBD1 | TRBJ2-4 | . | 16 | TRBV4-2 | CASSQDGQGVKNIQYF | TGTGCCAGCAGCCAAGACGGGCAGGGGGTCAAAAACATTCAGTACTTC
. | TRBJ2-1 | many | 13 | TRBV9 | CASSEQVYNEQFF | TGTGCCAGCAGCGAACAGGTCTACAATGAGCAGTTCTTC
TRBD1 | TRBJ1-5 | many | 16 | TRBV12-3/TRBV12-4 | CASSPGQGRSNQPQHF | TGTGCCAGCAGTCCAGGACAGGGACGGAGCAATCAGCCCCAGCATTTT
. | TRBJ1-2 | . | 14 | TRBV5-1 | CASSVDRPEIGYTF | TGCGCCAGCAGCGTTGACAGGCCCGAGATTGGCTACACCTTC
TRBD1 | TRBJ2-5 | . | 14 | TRBV5-1 | CASSNGQGTETQYF | TGCGCCAGCAGCAACGGACAGGGGACAGAGACCCAGTACTTC
. | TRBJ2-5 | few | 14 | TRBV2 | CASSLRLTQETQYF | TGTGCCAGCAGTTTAAGACTAACCCAAGAGACCCAGTACTTC
. | TRBJ2-5 | few | 13 | TRBV20-1 | CSASPPGPLSQYF | TGCAGTGCTAGTCCCCCGGGCCCCCTGTCCCAGTACTTC
. | TRBJ1-1 | . | 12 | TRBV10-3 | CATHNQNTEAFF | TGTGCCACCCATAACCAGAACACTGAAGCTTTCTTT
. | TRBJ2-1 | many | 15 | TRBV5-1 | CASSSGQQRYNEQFF | TGCGCCAGCAGCTCGGGACAACAAAGATACAATGAGCAGTTCTTC
. | TRBJ2-1 | . | 14 | TRBV7-1 | CASSSGSPYNEQFF | TGTGCCAGCAGCTCCGGGAGTCCTTACAATGAGCAGTTCTTC
. | TRBJ2-2 | . | 17 | TRBV7-2 | CASSLGPLVGGPGELFF | TGTGCCAGCAGCTTAGGACCCCTCGTGGGGGGACCCGGGGAGCTGTTTTTT
TRBD1 | TRBJ1-2 | many | 15 | TRBV12-3/TRBV12-4 | CASSSSGTGGSGYTF | TGTGCCAGCAGTTCATCCGGGACAGGGGGCTCTGGCTACACCTTC
. | TRBJ2-1 | few | 14 | TRBV7-9 | CASSPRTEYNEQFF | TGTGCCAGCAGCCCACGGACAGAATACAATGAGCAGTTCTTC
TRBD1 | TRBJ1-1 | few | 13 | TRBV29-1 | CSVGARGDTEAFF | TGCAGCGTTGGAGCCAGGGGGGACACTGAAGCTTTCTTT
. | TRBJ1-1 | . | 11 | TRBV13 | CASPAGDEAFF | TGTGCCAGCCCTGCCGGGGATGAAGCTTTCTTT
. | TRBJ2-1 | many | 14 | TRBV5-1 | CASSPRTGNNEQFF | TGTGCCAGCAGTCCGCGCACGGGTAACAATGAGCAGTTCTTC
. | TRBJ2-3 | . | 14 | TRBV12-3/TRBV12-4 | CASSFLAWPDTQYF | TGTGCCAGCAGTTTCCTAGCGTGGCCAGATACGCAGTATTTT
. | TRBJ2-1 | . | 14 | TRBV5-1 | CASSPTDPYNEQFF | TGCGCCAGCAGCCCCACGGACCCCTACAATGAGCAGTTCTTC
TRBD2 | TRBJ2-1 | . | 14 | TRBV7-6 | CASSLLAEGNEQFF | TGTGCCAGCAGCTTGCTAGCGGAGGGCAATGAGCAGTTCTTC